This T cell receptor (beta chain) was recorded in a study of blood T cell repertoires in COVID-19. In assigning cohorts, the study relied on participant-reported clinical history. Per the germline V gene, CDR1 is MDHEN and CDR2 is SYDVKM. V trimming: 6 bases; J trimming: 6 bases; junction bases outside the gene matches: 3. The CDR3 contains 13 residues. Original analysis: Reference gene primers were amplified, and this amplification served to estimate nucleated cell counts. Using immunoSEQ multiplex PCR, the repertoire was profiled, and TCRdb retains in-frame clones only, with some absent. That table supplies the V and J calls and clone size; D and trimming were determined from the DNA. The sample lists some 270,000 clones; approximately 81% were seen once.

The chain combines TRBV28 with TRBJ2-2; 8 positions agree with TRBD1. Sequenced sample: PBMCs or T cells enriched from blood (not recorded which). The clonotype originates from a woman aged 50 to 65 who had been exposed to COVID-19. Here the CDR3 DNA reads TGTGCCAGCAGGGACAGGGAGGCCGGGGAGCTGTTTTTT. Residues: CASRDREAGELFF.